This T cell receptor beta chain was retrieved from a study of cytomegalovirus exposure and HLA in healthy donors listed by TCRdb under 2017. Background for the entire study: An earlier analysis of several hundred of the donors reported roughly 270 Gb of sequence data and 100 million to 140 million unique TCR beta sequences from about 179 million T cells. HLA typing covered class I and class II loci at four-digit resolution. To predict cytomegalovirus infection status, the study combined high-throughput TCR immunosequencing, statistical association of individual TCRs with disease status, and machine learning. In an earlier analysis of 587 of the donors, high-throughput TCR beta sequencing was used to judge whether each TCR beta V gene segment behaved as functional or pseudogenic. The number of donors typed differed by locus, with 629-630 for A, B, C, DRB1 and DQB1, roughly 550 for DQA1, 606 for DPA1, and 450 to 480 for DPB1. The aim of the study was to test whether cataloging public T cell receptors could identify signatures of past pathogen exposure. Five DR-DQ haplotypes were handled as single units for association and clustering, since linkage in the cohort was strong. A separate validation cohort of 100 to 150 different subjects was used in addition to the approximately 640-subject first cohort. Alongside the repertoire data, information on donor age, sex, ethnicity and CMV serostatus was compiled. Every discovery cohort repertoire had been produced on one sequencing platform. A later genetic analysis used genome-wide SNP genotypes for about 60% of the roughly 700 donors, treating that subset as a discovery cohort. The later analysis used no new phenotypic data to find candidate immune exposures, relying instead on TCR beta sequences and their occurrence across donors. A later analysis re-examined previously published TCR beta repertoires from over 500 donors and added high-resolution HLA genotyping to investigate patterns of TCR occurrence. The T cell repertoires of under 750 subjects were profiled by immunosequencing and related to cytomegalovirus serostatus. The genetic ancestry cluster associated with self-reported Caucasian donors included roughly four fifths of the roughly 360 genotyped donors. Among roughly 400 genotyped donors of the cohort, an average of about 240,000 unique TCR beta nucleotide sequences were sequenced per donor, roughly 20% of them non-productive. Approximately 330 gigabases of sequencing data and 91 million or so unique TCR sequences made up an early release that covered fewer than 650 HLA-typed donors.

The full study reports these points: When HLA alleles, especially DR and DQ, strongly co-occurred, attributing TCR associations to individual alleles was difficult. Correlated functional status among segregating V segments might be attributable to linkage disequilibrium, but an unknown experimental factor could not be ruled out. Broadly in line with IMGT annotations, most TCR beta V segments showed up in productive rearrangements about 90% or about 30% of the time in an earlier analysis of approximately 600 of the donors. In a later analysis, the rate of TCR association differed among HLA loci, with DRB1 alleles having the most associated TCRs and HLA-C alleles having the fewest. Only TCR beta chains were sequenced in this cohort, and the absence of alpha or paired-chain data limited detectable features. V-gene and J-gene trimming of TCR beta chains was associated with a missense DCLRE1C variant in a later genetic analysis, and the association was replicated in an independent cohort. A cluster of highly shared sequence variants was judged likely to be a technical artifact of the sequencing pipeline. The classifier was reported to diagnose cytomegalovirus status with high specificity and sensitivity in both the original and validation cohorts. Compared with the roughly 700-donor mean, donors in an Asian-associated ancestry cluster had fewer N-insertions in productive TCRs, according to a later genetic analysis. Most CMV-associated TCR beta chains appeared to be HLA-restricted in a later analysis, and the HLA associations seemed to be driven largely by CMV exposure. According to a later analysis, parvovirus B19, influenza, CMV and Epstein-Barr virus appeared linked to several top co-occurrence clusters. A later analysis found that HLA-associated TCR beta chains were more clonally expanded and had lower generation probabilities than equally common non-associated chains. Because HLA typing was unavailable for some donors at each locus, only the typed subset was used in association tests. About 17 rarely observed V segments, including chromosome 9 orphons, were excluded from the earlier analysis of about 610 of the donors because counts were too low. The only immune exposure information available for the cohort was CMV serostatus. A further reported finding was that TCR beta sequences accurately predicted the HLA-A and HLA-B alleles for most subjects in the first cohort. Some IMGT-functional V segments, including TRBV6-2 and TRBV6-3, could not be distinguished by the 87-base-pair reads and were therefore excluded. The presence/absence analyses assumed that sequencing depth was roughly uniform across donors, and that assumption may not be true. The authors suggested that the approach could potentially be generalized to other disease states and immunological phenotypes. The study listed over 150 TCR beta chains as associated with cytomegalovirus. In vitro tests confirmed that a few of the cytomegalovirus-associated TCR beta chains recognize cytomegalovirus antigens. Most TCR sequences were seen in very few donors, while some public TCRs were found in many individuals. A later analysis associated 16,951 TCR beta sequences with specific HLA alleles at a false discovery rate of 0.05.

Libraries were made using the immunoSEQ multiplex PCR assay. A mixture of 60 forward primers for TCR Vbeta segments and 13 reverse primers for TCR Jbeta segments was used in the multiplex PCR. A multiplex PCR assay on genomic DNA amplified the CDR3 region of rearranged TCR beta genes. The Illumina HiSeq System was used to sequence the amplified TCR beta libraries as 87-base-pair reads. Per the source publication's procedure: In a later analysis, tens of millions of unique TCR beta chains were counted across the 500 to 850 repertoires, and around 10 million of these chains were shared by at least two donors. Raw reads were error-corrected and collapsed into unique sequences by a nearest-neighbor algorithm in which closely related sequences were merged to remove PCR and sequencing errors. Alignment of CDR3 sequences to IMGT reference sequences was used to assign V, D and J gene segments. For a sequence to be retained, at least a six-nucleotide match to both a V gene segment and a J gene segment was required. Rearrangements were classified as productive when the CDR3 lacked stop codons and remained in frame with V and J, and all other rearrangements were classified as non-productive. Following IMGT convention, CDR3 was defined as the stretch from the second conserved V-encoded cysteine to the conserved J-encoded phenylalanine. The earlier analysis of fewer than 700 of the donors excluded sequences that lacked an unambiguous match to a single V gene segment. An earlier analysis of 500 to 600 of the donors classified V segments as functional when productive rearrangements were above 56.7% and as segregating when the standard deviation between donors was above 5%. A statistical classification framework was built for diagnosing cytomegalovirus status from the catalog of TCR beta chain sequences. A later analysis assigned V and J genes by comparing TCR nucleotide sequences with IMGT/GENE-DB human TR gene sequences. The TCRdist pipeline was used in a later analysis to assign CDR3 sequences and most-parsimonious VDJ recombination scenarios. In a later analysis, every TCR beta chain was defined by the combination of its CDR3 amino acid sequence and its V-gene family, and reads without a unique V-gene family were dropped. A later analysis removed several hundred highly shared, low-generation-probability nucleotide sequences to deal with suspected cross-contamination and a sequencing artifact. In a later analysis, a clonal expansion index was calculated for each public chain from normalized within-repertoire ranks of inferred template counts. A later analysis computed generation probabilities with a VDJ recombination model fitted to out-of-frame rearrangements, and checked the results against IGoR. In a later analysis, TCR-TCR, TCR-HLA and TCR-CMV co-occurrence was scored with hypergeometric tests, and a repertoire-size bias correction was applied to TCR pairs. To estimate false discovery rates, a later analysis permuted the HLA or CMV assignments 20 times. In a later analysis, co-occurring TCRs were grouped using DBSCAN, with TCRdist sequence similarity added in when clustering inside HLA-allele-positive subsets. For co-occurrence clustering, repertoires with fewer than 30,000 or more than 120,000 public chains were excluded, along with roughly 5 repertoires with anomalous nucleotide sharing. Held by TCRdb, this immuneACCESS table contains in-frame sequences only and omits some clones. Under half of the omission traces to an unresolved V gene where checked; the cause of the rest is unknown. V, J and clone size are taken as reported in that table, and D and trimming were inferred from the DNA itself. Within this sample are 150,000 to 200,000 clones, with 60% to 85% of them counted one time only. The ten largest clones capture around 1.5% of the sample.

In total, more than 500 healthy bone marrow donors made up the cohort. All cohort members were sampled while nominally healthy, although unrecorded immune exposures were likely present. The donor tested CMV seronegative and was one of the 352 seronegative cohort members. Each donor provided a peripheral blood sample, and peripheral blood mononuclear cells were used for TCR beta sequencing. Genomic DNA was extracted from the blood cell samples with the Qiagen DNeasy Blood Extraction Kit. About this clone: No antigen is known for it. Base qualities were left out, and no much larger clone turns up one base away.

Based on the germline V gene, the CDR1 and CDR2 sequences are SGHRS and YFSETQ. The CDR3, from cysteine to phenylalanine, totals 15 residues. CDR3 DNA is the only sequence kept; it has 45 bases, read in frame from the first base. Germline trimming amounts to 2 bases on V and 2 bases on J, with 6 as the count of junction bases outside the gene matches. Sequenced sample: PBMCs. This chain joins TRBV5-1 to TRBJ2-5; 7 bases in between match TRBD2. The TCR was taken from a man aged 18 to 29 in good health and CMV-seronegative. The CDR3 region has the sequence CASSFGTSVQETQYF. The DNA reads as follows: TGCGCCAGCAGCTTCGGAACTAGCGTGCAAGAGACCCAGTACTTC.